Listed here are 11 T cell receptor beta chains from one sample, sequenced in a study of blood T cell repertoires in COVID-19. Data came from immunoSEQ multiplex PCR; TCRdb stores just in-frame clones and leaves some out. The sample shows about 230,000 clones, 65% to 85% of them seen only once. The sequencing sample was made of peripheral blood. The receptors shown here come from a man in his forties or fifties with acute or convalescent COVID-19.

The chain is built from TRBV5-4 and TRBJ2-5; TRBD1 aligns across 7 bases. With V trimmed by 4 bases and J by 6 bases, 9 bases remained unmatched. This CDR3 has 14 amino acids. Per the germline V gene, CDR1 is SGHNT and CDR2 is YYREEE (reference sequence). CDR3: CASSQMTGTKTQYF. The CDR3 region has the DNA TGTGCCAGCAGCCAAATGACAGGGACGAAGACCCAGTACTTC.

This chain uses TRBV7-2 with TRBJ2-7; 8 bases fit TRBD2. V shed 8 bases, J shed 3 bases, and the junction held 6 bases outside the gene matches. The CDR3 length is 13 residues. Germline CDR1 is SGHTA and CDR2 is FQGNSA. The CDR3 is CASVGLARYEQYF. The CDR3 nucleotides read TGTGCCAGCGTAGGACTAGCTCGCTACGAGCAGTACTTC.

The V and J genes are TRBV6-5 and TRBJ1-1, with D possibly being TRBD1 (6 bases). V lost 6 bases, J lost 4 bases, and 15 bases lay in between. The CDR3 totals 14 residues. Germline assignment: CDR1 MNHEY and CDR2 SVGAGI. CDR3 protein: CASSTGQGSTEAFF. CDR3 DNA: TGTGCCAGCAGCACAGGGCAGGGCAGCACTGAAGCTTTCTTT.

The CDR3 loop is CASETGGPHTSNEQFF. CDR3 nucleotide sequence: TGTGCCAGTGAAACGGGAGGGCCTCACACCTCCAATGAGCAGTTCTTC. The chain combines TRBV19 with TRBJ2-1; TRBD2 agrees at 8 bases. The CDR3 contains 16 residues. The germline CDR1 and CDR2 sequences are LNHDA and SQIVND (reference sequence). V trimming: 8 bases; J trimming: 6 bases; junction bases outside the gene matches: 15.

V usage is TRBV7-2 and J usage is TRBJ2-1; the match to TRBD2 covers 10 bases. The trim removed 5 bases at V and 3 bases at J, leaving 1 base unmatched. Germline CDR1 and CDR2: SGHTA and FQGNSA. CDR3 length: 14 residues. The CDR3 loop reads CASSPSGSYNEQFF. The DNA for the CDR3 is TGTGCCAGCAGCCCTAGCGGGAGCTACAATGAGCAGTTCTTC.

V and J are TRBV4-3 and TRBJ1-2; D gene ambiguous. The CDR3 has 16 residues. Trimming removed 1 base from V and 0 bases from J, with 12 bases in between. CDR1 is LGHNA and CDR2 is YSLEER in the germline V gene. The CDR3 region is CASSQVHGLANYGYTF. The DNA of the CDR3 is TGCGCCAGCAGCCAAGTCCACGGCCTAGCTAACTATGGCTACACCTTC.

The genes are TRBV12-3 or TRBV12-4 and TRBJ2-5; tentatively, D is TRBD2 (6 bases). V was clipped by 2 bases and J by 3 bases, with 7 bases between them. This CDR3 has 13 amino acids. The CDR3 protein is CASSLWGEETQYF. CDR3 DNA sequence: TGTGCCAGCAGTTTATGGGGGGAAGAGACCCAGTACTTC.

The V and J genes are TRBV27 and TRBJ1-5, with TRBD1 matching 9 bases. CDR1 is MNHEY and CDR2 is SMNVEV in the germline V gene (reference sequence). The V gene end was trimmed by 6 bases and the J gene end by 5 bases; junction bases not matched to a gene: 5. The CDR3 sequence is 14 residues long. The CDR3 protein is CASRPGQGDQPQHF. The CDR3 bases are TGTGCCAGCAGACCGGGACAGGGAGATCAGCCCCAGCATTTT.

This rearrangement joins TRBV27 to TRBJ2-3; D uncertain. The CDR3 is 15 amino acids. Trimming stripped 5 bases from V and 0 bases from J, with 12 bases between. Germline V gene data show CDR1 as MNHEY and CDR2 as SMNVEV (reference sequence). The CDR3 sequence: CASSTRGTSTDTQYF. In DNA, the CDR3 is TGTGCCAGCAGTACTCGCGGTACTAGCACAGATACGCAGTATTTT.

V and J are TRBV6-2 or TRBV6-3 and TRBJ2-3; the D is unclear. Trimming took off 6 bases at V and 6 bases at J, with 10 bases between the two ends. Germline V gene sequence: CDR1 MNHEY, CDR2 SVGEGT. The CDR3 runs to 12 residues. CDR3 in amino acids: CASSLSRDTQYF. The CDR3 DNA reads TGTGCCAGCAGCCTCTCTAGGGATACGCAGTATTTT.

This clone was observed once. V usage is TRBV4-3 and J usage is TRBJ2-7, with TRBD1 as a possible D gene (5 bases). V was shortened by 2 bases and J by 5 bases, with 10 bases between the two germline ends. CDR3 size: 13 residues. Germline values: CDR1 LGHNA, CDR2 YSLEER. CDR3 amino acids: CASSQYPGNEQYF. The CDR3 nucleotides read TGCGCCAGCAGCCAATATCCAGGGAACGAGCAGTACTTC.